This TCR beta chain was recorded in a study of blood T cell repertoires in COVID-19. Study-level information: The study drew acute and convalescent COVID-19 samples from the United States, Italy and Spain. T cells, B-cell-depleted T cells, or PBMCs supplied cDNA or gDNA.

The method was immunoSEQ multiplex PCR; TCRdb's version includes in-frame clones alone and lacks a portion of them. Of about 140,000 clones listed, 84% were seen once; the top ten hold about 5.8%. Deletions cut 0 bases from V and 5 bases from J, with 11 bases between. The CDR3 sequence is 15 residues long. Germline CDR1 MGHRA, CDR2 YSYEKL. This clonotype originated in a human donor in a cohort sampled during active COVID-19. The sequenced sample consisted of peripheral blood. The V call is TRBV4-1, the J call TRBJ1-5, with D perhaps TRBD1 (6 bases). This chain's CDR3 is CASSQDGKGDQPQHF. The CDR3 region has the DNA TGCGCCAGCAGCCAAGACGGTAAGGGGGATCAGCCCCAGCATTTT.